Listed below are T cell receptor beta chains from one sample, sequenced in a study of blood T cells in healthy people across ages. One entry per CDR3 protein, called by TCRdb with MiXCR from the 5' RACE reads. The repertoire consists of 1 million or so distinct CDR3 sequences, with more than 40% occurring once and the leading ten covering 18%. Sequenced material: blood. Receptor source: an older woman in good health. CDR3s include the opening cysteine and the closing phenylalanine or tryptophan. The D gene is left open where the match is weak. Clone size, where shown, is once, few, many, or a class for clones that have expanded.

abundance	j_gene	v_gene	d_gene	CDR3aa	CDR3nt
.	TRBJ1-5	TRBV18	TRBD1	CASSSQQGSGQPQHF	TGTGCCAGCTCATCTCAACAGGGGTCCGGTCAGCCCCAGCATTTT
few	TRBJ2-7	TRBV7-8	.	CASSLGQANYEQYF	TGTGCCAGCAGCTTAGGGCAGGCAAATTACGAGCAGTACTTC
.	TRBJ2-1	TRBV12-3/TRBV12-4	.	CATRTQGYNEQFF	TGTGCCACCCGAACCCAGGGTTACAATGAGCAGTTCTTC
few	TRBJ2-7	TRBV6-5	.	CASSYSKGETYEQYF	TGTGCCAGCAGTTACTCGAAAGGGGAAACCTACGAGCAGTACTTC
many	TRBJ2-7	TRBV29-1	TRBD1	CSVEERGLDEQYF	TGCAGCGTTGAAGAAAGGGGGCTCGACGAGCAGTACTTC
once	TRBJ1-1	TRBV11-1	.	CASSAPGYTEAFF	TGTGCCAGCAGCGCTCCAGGGTACACTGAAGCTTTCTTT
few	TRBJ2-7	TRBV20-1	.	CSARGLAESVCQYF	TGCAGTGCTAGAGGTCTGGCCGAATCAGTGTGCCAGTACTTC
few	TRBJ2-1	TRBV24-1	TRBD2	CATSSGLAGNEQFF	TGTGCCACCAGCTCGGGACTAGCTGGCAATGAGCAGTTCTTC
few	TRBJ2-5	TRBV7-2	.	CASSLAGLQQETQYF	TGTGCCAGCAGCTTAGCCGGACTCCAACAAGAGACCCAGTACTTC
few	TRBJ2-7	TRBV20-1	TRBD2	CSRGGSNEQYF	TGCAGCCGCGGGGGGAGTAACGAGCAGTACTTC
.	TRBJ2-2	TRBV28	.	CATLQNGHRPIKGELFF	TGTGCCACCCTGCAAAATGGACATCGTCCGATCAAAGGGGAGCTGTTTTTT
.	TRBJ2-7	TRBV11-2	.	CASSLVADSYNEQYF	TGTGCCAGCAGCTTAGTAGCGGACTCCTACAATGAGCAGTACTTC
few	TRBJ2-4	TRBV25-1	.	CASGTGTREQYF	TGTGCCAGCGGAACCGGGACACGAGAGCAGTACTTC
many	TRBJ2-3	TRBV6-6	.	CASSYSRDTQYF	TGTGCCAGCAGTTACTCGAGAGATACGCAGTATTTT
.	TRBJ2-5	TRBV14	.	CASSQRQLGETQYF	TGTGCCAGCAGCCAACGTCAGCTCGGGGAGACCCAGTACTTC
once	TRBJ2-1	TRBV7-8	.	CASSLAGPLRNEQFF	TGTGCCAGCAGCTTAGCGGGTCCATTGCGGAATGAGCAGTTCTTC